A single T cell receptor (beta chain) is shown here with its context. Its antigen is not identified. A 5'RACE reaction primed in the constant segment made cDNA libraries of TCR alpha and TCR beta, and these carried sample barcodes and UMIs. TCRdb processed the 5' RACE reads anew with MiXCR; each CDR3 protein has one entry. The sample shows 120,000 to 150,000 distinct CDR3 sequences, about 6% of them seen only once. CDR1 is MNHEY and CDR2 is SVGAGI in the germline V gene. The CDR3 totals 18 residues. With V trimmed by 0 bases and J by 0 bases, 7 bases remained unmatched. This record comes from a study of T-cell memory formation after mild COVID-19. Findings of the study overall: For second-wave clones that peaked at day 37, SARS-CoV-2 specificity went unverified. Mainly CM and EM harbored the contracting CD4+ clones; mainly EMRA harbored the CD8+ ones.

Sequencing was carried out using PBMCs or a T cell subset sorted from them (not recorded which). The TCR was taken from an adult woman who had mild COVID-19 (a few samples of this study predate the infection). Cell type and time point are not known. The chain is built from TRBV6-5 and TRBJ1-3; TRBD1 aligns across 8 bases. DNA of the CDR3: TGTGCCAGCAGTTACTCGTACCACAGGGGGAGCTCTGGAAACACCATATATTTT. Translated, it gives CASSYSYHRGSSGNTIYF.